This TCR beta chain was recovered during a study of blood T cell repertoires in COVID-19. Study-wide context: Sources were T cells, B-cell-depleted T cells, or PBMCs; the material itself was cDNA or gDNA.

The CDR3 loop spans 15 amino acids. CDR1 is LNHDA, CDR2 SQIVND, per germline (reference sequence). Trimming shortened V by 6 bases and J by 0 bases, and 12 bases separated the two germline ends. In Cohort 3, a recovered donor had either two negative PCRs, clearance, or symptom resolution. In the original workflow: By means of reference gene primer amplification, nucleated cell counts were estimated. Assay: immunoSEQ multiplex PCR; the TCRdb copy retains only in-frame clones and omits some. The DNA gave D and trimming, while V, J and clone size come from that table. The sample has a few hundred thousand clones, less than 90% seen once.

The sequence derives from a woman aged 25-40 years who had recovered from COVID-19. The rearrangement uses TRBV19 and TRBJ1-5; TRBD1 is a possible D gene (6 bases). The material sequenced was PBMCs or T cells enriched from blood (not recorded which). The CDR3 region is CASSRTAYSNQPQHF. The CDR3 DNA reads TGTGCCAGTAGCCGGACAGCTTATAGCAATCAGCCCCAGCATTTT.